The rows below give T cell receptor beta chains drawn from one sample of a study of T cell responses to AZD1222 COVID-19 vaccine. Method: immunoSEQ multiplex PCR; TCRdb's copy keeps in-frame clones and lacks some. The sample consists of 150,000 to 200,000 clones, about 94% of them appearing once. Source: peripheral blood, taken on day 0 of AZD1222 vaccination. These receptors came from an adult in good health. The CDR3 runs from the conserved cysteine through the conserved F or W. A D gene is named only where the DNA matches it firmly. Only part of the rows carry a size: once, few, many, or a class if the clone is expanded.

clone size,D gene,V gene,J gene,CDR3 protein,CDR3 DNA
-,-,TRBV23-1,TRBJ2-1,CASSQPPGSLPNEQFF,TGCGCCAGCAGTCAACCTCCCGGGAGCCTACCCAATGAGCAGTTCTTC
-,-,TRBV30,TRBJ1-5,CAWSVRVGQPQHF,TGTGCCTGGAGTGTACGGGTCGGTCAGCCCCAGCATTTT
-,-,TRBV4-1,TRBJ2-3,CASSQDTGTNTQYF,TGCGCCAGCAGCCAAGATACTGGGACGAATACGCAGTATTTT
-,-,TRBV7-2,TRBJ1-1,CASSLAGARGTEAFF,TGTGCCAGCAGCTTAGCGGGAGCGAGGGGCACTGAAGCTTTCTTT
-,-,TRBV4-2,TRBJ1-1,CASSQELQNRANTEAFF,TGTGCCAGCAGCCAAGAGTTACAGAACAGGGCGAACACTGAAGCTTTCTTT
-,TRBD1,TRBV14,TRBJ2-7,CASSSRDRSGEQYF,TGTGCCAGCAGCAGCCGGGACAGGTCCGGCGAGCAGTACTTC
-,-,TRBV18,TRBJ2-1,CASSPPPTISYNEQFF,TGTGCCAGCTCACCACCACCGACTATCTCCTACAATGAGCAGTTCTTC
-,-,TRBV24-1,TRBJ2-3,CATSDLSGADTQYF,TGTGCCACCAGTGATTTGTCGGGTGCAGATACGCAGTATTTT
-,TRBD2,TRBV10-3,TRBJ2-7,CAISEAGAYEQYF,TGTGCCATCAGTGAGGCGGGGGCCTACGAGCAGTACTTC
-,-,TRBV27,TRBJ1-4,CASSLPNEKLFF,TGTGCCAGCAGCCTCCCTAATGAAAAACTGTTTTTT
once,TRBD2,TRBV27,TRBJ2-7,CASKVGLATYEQYF,TGTGCCAGCAAAGTGGGACTAGCTACCTACGAGCAGTACTTC
-,TRBD2,TRBV3-1/TRBV3-2,TRBJ2-7,CASSHDSGRAFEQYF,TGTGCCAGCAGCCACGATAGCGGGAGGGCCTTCGAGCAGTACTTC
-,-,TRBV6-5,TRBJ2-3,CASSYGPWSDTQYF,TGTGCCAGCAGTTACGGCCCCTGGTCAGATACGCAGTATTTT